The sequence of this TCR beta chain was determined in a study of T cells in localized non-small cell lung cancer. Study-wide points: Tumor showed lower T cell clonality than uninvolved adjacent lung, where it was highest.

Produced via immunoSEQ multiplex PCR; TCRdb's table is partial and in-frame only. Of 20,000 to 25,000 clones listed, roughly nine tenths were seen once; the top ten hold about a fifth. Note on this clone: The antigen is not known.

V lost 4 bases to trimming and J lost 0 bases, with 3 bases between them. The CDR3 is 13 residues long. Germline V gives CDR1 SGHTA, CDR2 FQGNSA. This TCR was recovered from a man between 40 and 70 years old with stage I squamous cell lung carcinoma. The rearrangement joins TRBV7-2 to TRBJ2-2; D not resolved. The sample consisted of peripheral blood, taken before any cancer treatment. The CDR3 coding sequence is TGTGCCAGCAGCTCCTCGAACACCGGGGAGCTGTTTTTT. Residues: CASSSSNTGELFF.